This section outlines one T cell receptor beta chain sequence together with its context. What it recognizes is unknown. TCRdb reprocessed the reads via MiXCR and lists one record per CDR3 protein. This table holds about half a million distinct CDR3 sequences, about 33% found once. These data belong to a study of T cell repertoires in cytomegalovirus infection. As for the study in general: Well-studied HLA-B-restricted CMV epitopes were used in the study alongside recently identified HLA-C-restricted ones. Both a matching HLA type and CMV infection were indicated by public TCR beta signatures.

Overall study findings and caveats: CMV-specific TCR beta clonotypes restricted by HLA-C were the ones dominating the ex vivo response. Summed frequency of public TCR beta families distinguished CMV carriers with the relevant HLA.

The sequences come from cultured PBMCs, collected from culture after CMV antigen stimulation. This TCR derives from a human donor in good health (CMV status not recorded). Some clones in this sample may be carry-over from other donors' samples.

In DNA, the CDR3 is TGTGCCAGCAGTTCCCGGACTAGCGGGAGCGGGGGCACAGATACGCAGTATTTT. Translated: CASSSRTSGSGGTDTQYF. This chain uses TRBV6-2 or TRBV6-3 with TRBJ2-3; 13 bases are shared with TRBD2. The CDR3 is 18 amino acids. The V gene's germline CDR1 is MNHEY and CDR2 SVGEGT. J gave up 1 base and V 4 bases, and 8 bases lay outside the gene matches.